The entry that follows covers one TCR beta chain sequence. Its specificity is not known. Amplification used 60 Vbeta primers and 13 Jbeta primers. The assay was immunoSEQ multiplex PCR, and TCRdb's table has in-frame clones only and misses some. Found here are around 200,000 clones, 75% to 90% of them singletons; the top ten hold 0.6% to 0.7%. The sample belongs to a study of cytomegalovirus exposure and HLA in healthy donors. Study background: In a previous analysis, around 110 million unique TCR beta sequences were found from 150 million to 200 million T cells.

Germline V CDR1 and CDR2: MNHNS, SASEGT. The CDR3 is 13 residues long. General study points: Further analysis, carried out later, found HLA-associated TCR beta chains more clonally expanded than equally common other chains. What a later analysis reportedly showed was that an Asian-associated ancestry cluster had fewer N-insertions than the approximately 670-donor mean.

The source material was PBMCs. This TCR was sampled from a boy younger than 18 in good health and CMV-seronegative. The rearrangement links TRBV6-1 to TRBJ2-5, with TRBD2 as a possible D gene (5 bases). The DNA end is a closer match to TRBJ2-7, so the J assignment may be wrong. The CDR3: CASEPAGSYEQYF. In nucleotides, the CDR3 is TGTGCCAGTGAACCTGCGGGCTCCTACGAGCAGTACTTC.